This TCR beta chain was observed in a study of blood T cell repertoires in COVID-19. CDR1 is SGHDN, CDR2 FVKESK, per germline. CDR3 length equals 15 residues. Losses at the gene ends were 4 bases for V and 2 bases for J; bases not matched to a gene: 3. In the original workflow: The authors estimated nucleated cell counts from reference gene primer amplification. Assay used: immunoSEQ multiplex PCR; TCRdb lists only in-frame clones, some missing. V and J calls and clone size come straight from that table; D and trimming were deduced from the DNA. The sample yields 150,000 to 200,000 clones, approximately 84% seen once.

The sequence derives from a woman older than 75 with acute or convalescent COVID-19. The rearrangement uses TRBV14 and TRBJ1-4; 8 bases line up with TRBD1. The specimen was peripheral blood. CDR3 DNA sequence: TGTGCCAGCAGCCTCCGGACAGGGACTAATGAAAAACTGTTTTTT. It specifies CASSLRTGTNEKLFF.